The following is a T cell receptor beta chain sequence with its context. This sample is part of a study of control samples from healthy donors and cancer patients. Germline trimming cut 3 bases from V and 3 bases from J; bases unmatched to any gene: 4. CDR3 length: 14 residues. Germline loops: CDR1 SGHTA, CDR2 FQGNSA. Sequenced by immunoSEQ multiplex PCR; TCRdb stores in-frame clones only, minus some. The table shows roughly 170,000 clones, with approximately 94% occurring only once. Material for sequencing was blood. The chain links TRBV7-2 to TRBJ1-2; 7 positions match TRBD1. This receptor was obtained from a woman aged 18-29 years in good health. CDR3 sequence reads: CASSFGTAYYGYTF. Here the CDR3 DNA reads TGTGCCAGCAGCTTCGGGACAGCCTACTATGGCTACACCTTC.